Presented here are 15 T cell receptor beta chains from one specimen sequenced in a study of cytomegalovirus exposure and HLA in healthy donors. It was with 60 Vbeta and 13 Jbeta primers that the PCR ran. The repertoire was sequenced with immunoSEQ multiplex PCR; TCRdb's copy has only in-frame clones and lacks some. The data show a few hundred thousand clones, about 85% seen once. Sequenced input: PBMCs. The receptors were sampled from a woman in her forties or fifties in good health and CMV-seropositive.

The chain is built from TRBV9 and TRBJ1-6; 9 nucleotides line up with TRBD1. Germline V lookup: CDR1 SGDLS, CDR2 YYNGEE. The CDR3 sequence is 19 residues long. J gave up 8 bases and V 3 bases, and 18 bases lay outside the gene matches. The DNA for the CDR3 is TGTGCCAGCAGCGACAGGGCTGGTTCCCCGGGACAGGGTTATTCACCCCTCCACTTT. Its protein is CASSDRAGSPGQGYSPLHF.

The CDR3 coding sequence is TGTGCCAGCACCTATGAAGCTTTCTTT. It translates to CASTYEAFF. This chain connects TRBV21-1 to TRBJ1-1. TRBV21-1 constitutes a pseudogene. CDR3 size: 9 residues.

The chain links TRBV7-8 to TRBJ2-3, with 8 bases lining up with TRBD2. CDR3 size: 16 residues. Germline assignment: CDR1 SGHVS and CDR2 FQNEAQ. V trimming: 2 bases; J trimming: 3 bases; junction bases outside the gene matches: 7. In DNA, the CDR3 is TGTGCCAGCAGCTTATCGGGGGGGCGGCCAACAGATACGCAGTATTTT. Amino acids: CASSLSGGRPTDTQYF.

V gene TRBV2 combines with J gene TRBJ2-1, with D possibly TRBD2 on 5 matching bases. V was clipped by 6 bases and J by 1 base, with 10 bases between them. The CDR3 contains 14 residues. CDR1 is SNHLY and CDR2 is FYNNEI in the germline V gene. The chain's CDR3 is CASRPRGSYNEQFF. The CDR3 DNA sequence: TGTGCCAGCAGACCCCGGGGTTCCTACAATGAGCAGTTCTTC.

J is TRBJ2-3 and V is TRBV6-6; TRBD2 agrees at 7 bases. Germline CDR1 is MNHNY and CDR2 is SVGAGI (reference sequence). The length of the CDR3 is 13 residues. V lost 0 bases to trimming and J lost 6 bases; unmatched junction nucleotides: 0. The CDR3 bases are TGTGCCAGCAGTTACTCAGCGGGGGATACGCAGTATTTT. It yields the protein CASSYSAGDTQYF.

The DNA for the CDR3 is TGTGCCAGCAGCTCCAGTGATTCTAGCACAGATACGCAGTATTTT. Translating it yields CASSSSDSSTDTQYF. V usage is TRBV5-4 and J usage is TRBJ2-3; D remains unclear. CDR3 length equals 15 residues. The V gene's germline CDR1 is SGHNT and CDR2 YYREEE (reference sequence). V lost 3 bases and J lost 0, with 11 bases in between.

The chain carries TRBV28 and TRBJ2-7, with a tentative D call TRBD1 (6 bases). CDR1 and CDR2 from the germline V gene are MDHEN and SYDVKM. CDR3 length: 16 residues. The V gene lost 3 bases and the J gene lost 3 bases, with 18 bases spanning the gap. CDR3 DNA sequence: TGTGCCAGCAGTTTGGGGAGACAGGATTCTTACTACGAGCAGTACTTC. This codes for CASSLGRQDSYYEQYF.

This clone was detected once. The genes are TRBV15 and TRBJ1-5, with D tentatively TRBD1 (5 bases). The CDR3 has 15 amino acids. Germline assignment: CDR1 LNHNV and CDR2 YYDKDF (reference sequence). V lost 0 bases, J lost 3 bases, and 9 bases lay in between. CDR3 coding DNA: TGTGCCACCAGCAGAGATCTGACAGACAATCAGCCCCAGCATTTT. Encoded protein: CATSRDLTDNQPQHF.

V and J are TRBV19 and TRBJ1-1; the D gene is possibly TRBD1 (5 bases). The germline V gene has CDR1 LNHDA and CDR2 SQIVND (reference sequence). V shed 6 bases and J shed 2 bases, with 22 bases lying between them. There are 17 residues in the CDR3. The chain's CDR3 is CASRGARGIDLNTEAFF. CDR3 bases: TGTGCCAGTAGAGGGGCGCGAGGAATAGACTTAAACACTGAAGCTTTCTTT.

This chain links TRBV18 with TRBJ2-6, with a tentative D call TRBD1 (5 bases). The CDR3 loop spans 19 amino acids. The germline V gene has CDR1 KGHSH and CDR2 LQKENI. The V and J ends lost 3 bases and 0 bases respectively, with 18 bases between them. CDR3 in DNA: TGTGCCAGCTCACCCGTGGGGCCATACTTTGTCTCTGGGGCCAACGTCCTGACTTTC. It specifies CASSPVGPYFVSGANVLTF.

The rearrangement joins TRBV27 to TRBJ1-2; a weak D match, TRBD1 (5 bases). Trimming removed 6 bases from V and 8 bases from J, with 22 bases in between. This CDR3 contains 15 residues. Germline CDR1 MNHEY, CDR2 SMNVEV (reference sequence). CDR3 sequence (DNA): TGTGCCAGCAGATCATCGGGCGGGGGATTGGGGGGCTACACCTTC. It codes for CASRSSGGGLGGYTF.

The chain recombines TRBV7-9 with TRBJ2-7, with TRBD2 identical over 7 bases. The CDR3 contains 13 residues. The germline V gene has CDR1 SEHNR and CDR2 FQNEAQ (reference sequence). V shed 5 bases and J 2 bases; nucleotides not matched to a gene: 3. CDR3 sequence (DNA): TGTGCCAGCAGCGCCGGACTAGCCTACGAGCAGTACTTC. This codes for CASSAGLAYEQYF.

The chain employs TRBV6-6 and TRBJ2-7, with D maybe TRBD1 (6 bases). Germline V gene lookup returns CDR1 MNHNY and CDR2 SVGAGI (reference sequence). The CDR3 runs 15 residues. V shed 2 bases and J shed 8 bases, with 19 bases lying between them. CDR3 sequence: CASSYARDTIAQQYF. The CDR3, as DNA: TGTGCCAGCAGTTACGCAAGGGACACCATAGCACAGCAGTACTTC.

This clone was seen only a few times. The chain has TRBV29-1 and TRBJ1-2; TRBD1 is a possible D gene (6 bases). The germline V and J ends were trimmed by 4 bases and 3 bases, with 6 bases remaining between them. Germline lookup yields CDR1 SQVTM and CDR2 ANQGSEA. CDR3 size: 11 residues. The CDR3 DNA reads TGCAGCGTTGGACAGGACTATGGCTACACCTTC. Its protein is CSVGQDYGYTF.

The chain joins TRBV7-2 to TRBJ1-2; 8 bases map to TRBD1. From germline, CDR1 is SGHTA and CDR2 FQGNSA. V lost 2 bases to trimming and J lost 0 bases; unmatched junction nucleotides: 2. The CDR3 length is 15 residues. CDR3 bases: TGTGCCAGCAGCTTAAGGACAGGGACTAACTATGGCTACACCTTC. Translated, it gives CASSLRTGTNYGYTF.